This TCR beta chain was obtained from a study of tumor-infiltrating lymphocytes in localized non-small cell lung cancer (dated by TCRdb to 2020 to 2023). About the full investigation: Several histologies were represented in the cohort, which also included both smokers and never-smokers as well as patients whose samples were collected after neoadjuvant chemotherapy. Each patient provided resected tumor tissue plus uninvolved lung tissue from the same patient, with the uninvolved lung tissue described as non-adjacent to the tumor. Flow cytometry, multiplex immunofluorescence, RNA-seq, exome sequencing and proteomics were applied to the same patients as TCR sequencing, which was one of several integrated assays. The overall ICON cohort comprised under 170 surgical patients with localized non-small cell lung cancer whose tumors were resected. For roughly 56 patients, immunoSEQ T-cell fraction was compared between paired tumor and uninvolved lung.

Enrollment in ICON was initiated in the first half of 2016, and the last patient was enrolled in 2018. In a subcohort of 70 to 95 patients, fresh tumor and matched uninvolved tissue were collected for in-depth immune analyses, with TCR sequencing among those analyses. DNA isolated from bulk tissue, without cell sorting, was used for TCR sequencing. What the work shows at the level of the full study, not this receptor alone: Since assay coverage differed from patient to patient depending on how much tissue was available, TCR sequencing was done for only a subset of the cohort. No association of tumor T-cell fraction from TCR sequencing with recurrence-free survival was found (p = 0.61). Consistent with immunofluorescence CD3 counts, TCRbeta sequencing supported greater T cell infiltration in tumors than in uninvolved lung tissue. Different pieces of the same tissue were used for different assays, so technical variation could not be separated from intratumor heterogeneity. TCR-derived T-cell fraction did not differ between the flow cytometry-defined immunotypes IM1 (good prognosis) and IM2 (poor prognosis).

Comment on this clone: Its antigen remains unidentified. No per-base quality is available; no much larger clone lies one base away. This specimen includes other DNA sequences encoding the same CDR3.

CDR1 and CDR2 were assigned from the germline V gene (reference sequence) as SGHNT and YYREEE. Its CDR3 holds 15 amino acids, cysteine through phenylalanine. Only CDR3 DNA remains: 45 bases, in frame from the first base. The germline ends are 10 bases apart after V is trimmed by 0 bases and J by 2 bases. The immunoSEQ assay used for TCR sequencing gave the T-cell fraction in both tumor and uninvolved lung tissue. Processing in the source paper ran as follows. To analyze survival, patients were divided into a high T-cell fraction group (upper tertile) and a low T-cell fraction group (lower two tertiles), and the two groups were compared using a log-rank test. A signed-rank test was used to test paired tumor versus uninvolved lung differences in T-cell fraction. TCRdb mirrors the immuneACCESS table, restricted to in-frame sequences. Some clones are absent from its copies; in checked studies, under half trace to an unresolved V gene, and the reason for the others is unknown. V and J calls and clone size come straight from that table; D and trimming were deduced from the DNA. Within this sample are 12,000 or so clones, with under 80% of them counted one time only. The ten largest clones take up approximately 4.8% of the sample.

Input material: lung tumor tissue. Here the chain combines TRBV5-4 and TRBJ2-3, with no confidently assigned D gene. This TCR was recovered from a human donor with non-small cell lung cancer. The sequenced DNA: TGTGCCAGCAGCTTGGAAGGCCTTATCACAGATACGCAGTATTTT. Its translation reads: CASSLEGLITDTQYF.